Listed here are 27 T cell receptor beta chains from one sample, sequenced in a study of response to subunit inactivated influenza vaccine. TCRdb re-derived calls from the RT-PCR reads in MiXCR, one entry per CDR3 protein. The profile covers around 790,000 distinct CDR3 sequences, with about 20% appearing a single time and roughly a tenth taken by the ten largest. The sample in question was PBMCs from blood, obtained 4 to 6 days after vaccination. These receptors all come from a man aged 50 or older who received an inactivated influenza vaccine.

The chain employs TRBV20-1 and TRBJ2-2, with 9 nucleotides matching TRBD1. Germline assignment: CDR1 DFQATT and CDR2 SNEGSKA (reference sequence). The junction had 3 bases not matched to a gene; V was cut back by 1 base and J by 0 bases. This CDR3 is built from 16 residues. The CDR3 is CSARGDRVPNTGELFF. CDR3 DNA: TGCAGTGCTAGAGGGGACAGGGTTCCGAACACCGGGGAGCTGTTTTTT.

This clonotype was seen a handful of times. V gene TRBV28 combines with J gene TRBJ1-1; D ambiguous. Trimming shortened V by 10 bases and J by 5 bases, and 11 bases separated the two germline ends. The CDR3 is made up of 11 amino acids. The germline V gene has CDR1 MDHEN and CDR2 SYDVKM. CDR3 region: CATAGGTEAFF. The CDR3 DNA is TGTGCCACTGCAGGTGGAACTGAAGCTTTCTTT.

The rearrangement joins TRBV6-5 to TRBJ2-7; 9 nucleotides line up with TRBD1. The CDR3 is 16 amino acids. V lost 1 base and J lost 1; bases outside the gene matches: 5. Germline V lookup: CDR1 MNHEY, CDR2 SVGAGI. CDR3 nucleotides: TGTGCCAGCAGTTACTTAACCGGACAGGGGTCCTACGAGCAGTACTTC. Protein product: CASSYLTGQGSYEQYF.

CDR3 DNA: TGTGCCAGCAGCGTGGGGGACGGGACCTCGGCGCAGTACTTC. It encodes CASSVGDGTSAQYF. This chain joins TRBV9 and TRBJ2-7, with D perhaps TRBD1 or TRBD2 (5 bases each). There are 14 residues in the CDR3. Trimming left V 2 bases short and J 9 bases short, with 18 bases between. Germline V gene lookup returns CDR1 SGDLS and CDR2 YYNGEE. The variable domain in full, with the rest retrieved from reference TRBV9 and TRBJ2-7, is DSGVTQTPKHLITATGQRVTLRCSPRSGDLSVYWYQQSLDQGLQFLIQYYNGEERAKGNILERFSAQQFPDLHSELNLSSLELGDSALYFCASSVGDGTSAQYFGPGTRLTVT.

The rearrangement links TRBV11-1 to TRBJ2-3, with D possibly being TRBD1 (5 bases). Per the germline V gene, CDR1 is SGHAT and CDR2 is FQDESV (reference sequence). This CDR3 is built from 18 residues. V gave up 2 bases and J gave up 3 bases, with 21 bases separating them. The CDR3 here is CASSLRYRTKGKTDTQYF. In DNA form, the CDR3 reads TGTGCCAGCAGCTTACGGTACAGGACAAAAGGAAAAACAGATACGCAGTATTTT.

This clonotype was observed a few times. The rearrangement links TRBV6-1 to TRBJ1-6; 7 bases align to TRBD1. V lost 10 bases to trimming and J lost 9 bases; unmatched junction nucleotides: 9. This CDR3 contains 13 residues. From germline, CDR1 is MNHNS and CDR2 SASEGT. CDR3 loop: CATSHRGGSPLHF. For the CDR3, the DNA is TGTGCCACCTCCCACAGGGGTGGTTCACCCCTCCACTTT.

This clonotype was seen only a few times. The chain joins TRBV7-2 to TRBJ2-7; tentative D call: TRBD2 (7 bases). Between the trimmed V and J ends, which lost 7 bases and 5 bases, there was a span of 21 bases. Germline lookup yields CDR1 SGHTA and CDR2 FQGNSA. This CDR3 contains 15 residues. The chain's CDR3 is CASTLRGRAGDEQYF. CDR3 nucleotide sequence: TGTGCCAGCACCCTAAGGGGGAGGGCGGGCGACGAGCAGTACTTC.

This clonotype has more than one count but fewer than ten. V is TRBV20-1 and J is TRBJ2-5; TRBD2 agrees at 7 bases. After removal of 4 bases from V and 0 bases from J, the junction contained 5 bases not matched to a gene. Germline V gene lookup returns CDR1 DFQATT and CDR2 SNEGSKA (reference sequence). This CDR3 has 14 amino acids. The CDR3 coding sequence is TGCAGTGCTATCCCAGCGGGGTACCAAGAGACCCAGTACTTC. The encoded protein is CSAIPAGYQETQYF.

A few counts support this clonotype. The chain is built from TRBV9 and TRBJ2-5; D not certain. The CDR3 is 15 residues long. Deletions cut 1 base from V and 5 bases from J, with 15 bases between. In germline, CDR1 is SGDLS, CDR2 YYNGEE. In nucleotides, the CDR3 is TGTGCCAGCAGCGTATCCCCTGCGTCGTACGAGACCCAGTACTTC. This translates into CASSVSPASYETQYF.

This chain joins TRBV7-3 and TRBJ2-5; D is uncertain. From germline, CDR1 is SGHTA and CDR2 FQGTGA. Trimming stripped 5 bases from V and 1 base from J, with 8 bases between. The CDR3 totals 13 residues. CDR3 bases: TGTGCCAGCAGCCGGAGCGCCCAAGAGACCCAGTACTTC. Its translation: CASSRSAQETQYF.

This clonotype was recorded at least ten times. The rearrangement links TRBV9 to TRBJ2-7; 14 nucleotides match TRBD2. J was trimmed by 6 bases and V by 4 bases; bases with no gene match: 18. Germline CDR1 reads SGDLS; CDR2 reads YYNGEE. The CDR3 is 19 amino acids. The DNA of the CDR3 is TGTGCCAGCAGCCCTGGACAGGGGAAGACTAGCGGGAGGGTAGGCGAGCAGTACTTC. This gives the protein CASSPGQGKTSGRVGEQYF. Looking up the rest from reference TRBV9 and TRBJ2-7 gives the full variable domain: DSGVTQTPKHLITATGQRVTLRCSPRSGDLSVYWYQQSLDQGLQFLIQYYNGEERAKGNILERFSAQQFPDLHSELNLSSLELGDSALYFCASSPGQGKTSGRVGEQYFGPGTRLTVT.

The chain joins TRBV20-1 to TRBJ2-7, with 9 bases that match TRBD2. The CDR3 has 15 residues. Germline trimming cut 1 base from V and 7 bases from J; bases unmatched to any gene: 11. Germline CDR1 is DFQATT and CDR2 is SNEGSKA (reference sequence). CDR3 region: CSARVAVAGAREQYF. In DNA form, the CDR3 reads TGCAGTGCTAGAGTAGCGGTAGCGGGAGCTCGGGAGCAGTACTTC.

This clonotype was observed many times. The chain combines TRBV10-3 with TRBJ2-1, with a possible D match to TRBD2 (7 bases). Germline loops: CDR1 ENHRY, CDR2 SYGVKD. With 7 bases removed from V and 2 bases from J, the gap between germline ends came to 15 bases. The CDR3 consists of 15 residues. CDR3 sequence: CAITAGGAPYNEQFF. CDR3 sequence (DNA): TGTGCCATCACCGCTGGGGGGGCACCCTACAATGAGCAGTTCTTC.

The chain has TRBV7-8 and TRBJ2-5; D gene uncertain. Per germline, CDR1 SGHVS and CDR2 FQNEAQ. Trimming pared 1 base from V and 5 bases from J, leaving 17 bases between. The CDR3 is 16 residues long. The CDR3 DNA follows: TGTGCCAGCAGCTTAGTCCGGGCCTCGCGATGGGAGACCCAGTACTTC. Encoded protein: CASSLVRASRWETQYF.

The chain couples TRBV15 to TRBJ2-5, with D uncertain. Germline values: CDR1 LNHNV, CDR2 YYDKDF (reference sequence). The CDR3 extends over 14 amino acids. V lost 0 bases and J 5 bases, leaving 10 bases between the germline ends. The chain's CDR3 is CATSRDNRVETQYF. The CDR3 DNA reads TGTGCCACCAGCAGAGATAACCGGGTGGAGACCCAGTACTTC. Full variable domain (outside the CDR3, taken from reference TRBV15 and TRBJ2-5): DAMVIQNPRYQVTQFGKPVTLSCSQTLNHNVMYWYQQKSSQAPKLLFHYYDKDFNNEADTPDNFQSRRPNTSFCFLDIRSPGLGDTAMYLCATSRDNRVETQYFGPGTRLLVL.

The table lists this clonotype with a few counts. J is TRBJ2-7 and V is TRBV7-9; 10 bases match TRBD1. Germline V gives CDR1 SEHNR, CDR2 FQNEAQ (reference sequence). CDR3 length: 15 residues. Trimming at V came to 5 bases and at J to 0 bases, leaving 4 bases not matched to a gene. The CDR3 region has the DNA TGTGCCAGCAGCATGGGACAGGGGAGCTCCTACGAGCAGTACTTC. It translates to CASSMGQGSSYEQYF.

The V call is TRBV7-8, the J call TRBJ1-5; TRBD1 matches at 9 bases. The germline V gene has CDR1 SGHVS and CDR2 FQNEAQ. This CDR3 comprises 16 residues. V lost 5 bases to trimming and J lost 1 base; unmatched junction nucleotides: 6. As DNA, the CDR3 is TGTGCCAGCAGCCCCCGGGACAGGGACAGCAATCAGCCCCAGCATTTT. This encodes CASSPRDRDSNQPQHF.

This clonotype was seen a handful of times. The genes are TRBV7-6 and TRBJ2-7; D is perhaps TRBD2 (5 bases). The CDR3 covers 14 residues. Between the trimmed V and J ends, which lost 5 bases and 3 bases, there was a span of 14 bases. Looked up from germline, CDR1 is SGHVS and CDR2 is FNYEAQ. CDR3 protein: CASSHVAEDYEQYF. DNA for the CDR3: TGTGCCAGCAGCCACGTCGCGGAGGACTACGAGCAGTACTTC.

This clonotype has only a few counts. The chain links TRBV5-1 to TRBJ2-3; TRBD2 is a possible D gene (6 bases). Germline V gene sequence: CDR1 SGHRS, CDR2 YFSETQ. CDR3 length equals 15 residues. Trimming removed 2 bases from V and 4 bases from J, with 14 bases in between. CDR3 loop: CASSFGGHVADTQYF. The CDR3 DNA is TGCGCCAGCAGCTTCGGAGGGCATGTTGCAGATACGCAGTATTTT.

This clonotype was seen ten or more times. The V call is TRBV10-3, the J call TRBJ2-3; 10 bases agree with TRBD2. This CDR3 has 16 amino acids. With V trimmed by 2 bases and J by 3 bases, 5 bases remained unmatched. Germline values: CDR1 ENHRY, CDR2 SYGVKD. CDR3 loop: CAISERLAGVTDTQYF. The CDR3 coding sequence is TGTGCCATCAGTGAGCGGCTAGCGGGAGTAACAGATACGCAGTATTTT.

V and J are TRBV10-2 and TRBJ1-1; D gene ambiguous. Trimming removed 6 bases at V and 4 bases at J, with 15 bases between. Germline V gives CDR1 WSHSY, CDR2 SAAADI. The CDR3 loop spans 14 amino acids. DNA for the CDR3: TGCGCCAGCAGCGCGGGATCTCTAGGCACTGAAGCTTTCTTT. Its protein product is CASSAGSLGTEAFF.

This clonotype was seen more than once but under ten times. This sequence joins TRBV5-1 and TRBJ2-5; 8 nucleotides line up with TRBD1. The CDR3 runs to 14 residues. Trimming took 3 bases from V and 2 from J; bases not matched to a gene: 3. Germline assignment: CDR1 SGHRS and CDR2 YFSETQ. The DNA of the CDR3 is TGCGCCAGCAGCTCGGGACAGGAACAAGAGACCCAGTACTTC. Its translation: CASSSGQEQETQYF.

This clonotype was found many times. CDR3 nucleotides: TGCAGCGTAGACAGGGGTGGTAGCGAGCAGTACTTC. This encodes CSVDRGGSEQYF. V gene TRBV29-1 combines with J gene TRBJ2-7; 8 positions match TRBD1. This CDR3 region has 12 residues. Germline-derived CDR1 and CDR2 are SQVTM and ANQGSEA. The junction had 7 bases not matched to a gene; V was cut back by 6 bases and J by 6 bases.

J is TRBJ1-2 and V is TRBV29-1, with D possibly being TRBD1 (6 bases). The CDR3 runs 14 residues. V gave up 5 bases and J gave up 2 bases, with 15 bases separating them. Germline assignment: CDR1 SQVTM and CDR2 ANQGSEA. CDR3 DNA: TGCAGCGTTTGGGGCAGGGGCGAGAACTATGGCTACACCTTC. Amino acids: CSVWGRGENYGYTF.

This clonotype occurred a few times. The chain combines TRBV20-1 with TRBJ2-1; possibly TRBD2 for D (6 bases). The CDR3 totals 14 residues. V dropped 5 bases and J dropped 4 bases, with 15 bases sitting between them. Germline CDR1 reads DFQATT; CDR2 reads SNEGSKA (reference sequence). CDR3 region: CSAAAGPMYNEQFF. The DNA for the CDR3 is TGCAGTGCTGCAGCGGGCCCAATGTACAATGAGCAGTTCTTC.

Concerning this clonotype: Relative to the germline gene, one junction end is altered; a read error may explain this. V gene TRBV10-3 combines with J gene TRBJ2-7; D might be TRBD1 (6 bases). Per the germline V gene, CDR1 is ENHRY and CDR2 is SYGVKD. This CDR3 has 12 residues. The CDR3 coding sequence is TGTCCCATCAGTTACAGGGACTACGAGCAGTACTTC. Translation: CPISYRDYEQYF.

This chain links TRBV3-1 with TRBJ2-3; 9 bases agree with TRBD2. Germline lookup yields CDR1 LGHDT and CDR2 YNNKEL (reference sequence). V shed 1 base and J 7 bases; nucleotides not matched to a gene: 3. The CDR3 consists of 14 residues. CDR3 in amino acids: CASSQGTSDNTQYF. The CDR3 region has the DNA TGTGCCAGCAGCCAAGGGACTAGCGATAATACGCAGTATTTT.